A single sample gave rise to the 24 T cell receptor beta chains below, sequenced in a study of blood T cell repertoires in COVID-19. Clones were read by immunoSEQ multiplex PCR, and TCRdb kept only the in-frame ones, dropping some. The sample yields some 190,000 clones, 70% to 90% seen once. Sample: peripheral blood. These receptor sequences come from a woman older than 75 with acute or convalescent COVID-19.

The J gene is TRBJ2-2, the V gene TRBV5-6, with a weak D call TRBD1 (6 bases). The germline V gene has CDR1 SGHDT and CDR2 YYEEEE. Trimming shortened V by 0 bases and J by 3 bases, and 12 bases separated the two germline ends. The CDR3 contains 16 residues. The CDR3 sequence is CASSLDGGSDTGELFF. The CDR3 nucleotides are TGTGCCAGCAGCTTGGATGGGGGCTCGGACACCGGGGAGCTGTTTTTT.

This clone was observed a few times. The chain couples TRBV6-5 to TRBJ1-1; a weak D match, TRBD1 (5 bases). Trimming stripped 4 bases from V and 0 bases from J, with 9 bases between. The germline CDR1 and CDR2 sequences are MNHEY and SVGAGI. The CDR3 covers 14 residues. CDR3 bases: TGTGCCAGCAGTTGGGGGGGGATGAACACTGAAGCTTTCTTT. Translated, it gives CASSWGGMNTEAFF.

This clone was detected once. The chain is built from TRBV18 and TRBJ2-5, with 13 bases aligning to TRBD2. CDR3 length equals 17 residues. Trimming removed 3 bases from V and 5 bases from J; junction bases left unmatched: 9. The V gene's germline CDR1 is KGHSH and CDR2 LQKENI. The CDR3 DNA is TGTGCCAGCTCACCGCTAGGACTAGCGGGAGCTCGGGAGACCCAGTACTTC. Translation gives CASSPLGLAGARETQYF.

The chain combines TRBV7-2 with TRBJ2-1, with 7 positions matching TRBD1. Per the germline V gene, CDR1 is SGHTA and CDR2 is FQGNSA. This CDR3 region has 16 residues. With 0 bases clipped from V and 0 bases from J, the junction kept 2 bases outside the gene matches. The CDR3 loop is CASSLAGTASYNEQFF. The CDR3 DNA reads as TGTGCCAGCAGCTTAGCGGGGACAGCCTCCTACAATGAGCAGTTCTTC.

CDR3 amino acids: CASTRTPGQGADTQYF. The CDR3 region has the DNA TGCGCCAGCACCCGGACCCCGGGACAGGGTGCCGATACGCAGTATTTT. This rearrangement joins TRBV5-1 to TRBJ2-3; TRBD1 matches 9 bases. The CDR3 length is 16 residues. V shed 6 bases and J 6 bases; nucleotides not matched to a gene: 14. CDR1 is SGHRS, CDR2 YFSETQ, per germline.

In DNA, the CDR3 is TGTGCCAGCTCACCGACGACGGGACATCTCGCCGGGACTAATGAAAAACTGTTTTTT. Residues: CASSPTTGHLAGTNEKLFF. V gene TRBV18 combines with J gene TRBJ1-4, with D possibly being TRBD1 (6 bases). The CDR3 runs to 19 residues. Deletions cut 3 bases from V and 2 bases from J, with 22 bases between. Germline V CDR1 and CDR2: KGHSH, LQKENI. Full variable domain (outside the CDR3, taken from reference TRBV18 and TRBJ1-4): NAGVMQNPRHLVRRRGQEARLRCSPMKGHSHVYWYRQLPEEGLKFMVYLQKENIIDESGMPKERFSAEFPKEGPSILRIQQVVRGDSAAYFCASSPTTGHLAGTNEKLFFGSGTQLSVL.

This chain connects TRBV10-3 to TRBJ2-1; 10 bases are shared with TRBD2. Germline V gene lookup returns CDR1 ENHRY and CDR2 SYGVKD. V shed 1 base, J shed 8 bases, and the junction held 8 bases outside the gene matches. The CDR3 contains 16 residues. The CDR3 here is CAISEYGPSGSHEQFF. CDR3 sequence (DNA): TGTGCCATCAGTGAGTATGGGCCTAGCGGGAGCCATGAGCAGTTCTTC.

The chain uses TRBV6-5 and TRBJ1-6; no reliable D call. The germline V and J ends were trimmed by 4 bases and 8 bases, with 6 bases remaining between them. Germline V CDR1 and CDR2: MNHEY, SVGAGI. This CDR3 contains 12 residues. The CDR3 nucleotides are TGTGCCAGCAGTTTTCCCTATTCACCCCTCCACTTT. Translated, it gives CASSFPYSPLHF.

The chain recombines TRBV30 with TRBJ1-2, with TRBD1 matching 9 bases. Germline loops: CDR1 GTSNPN, CDR2 SVGIG (reference sequence). The CDR3 runs 15 residues. J gave up 6 bases and V 2 bases, and 10 bases lay outside the gene matches. CDR3 residues: CAWSIQGARRNGYTF. As DNA, the CDR3 is TGTGCCTGGAGTATACAGGGGGCGCGTCGGAATGGCTACACCTTC.

The rearrangement uses TRBV4-3 and TRBJ1-1; D ambiguous. CDR1 is LGHNA, CDR2 YSLEER, per germline. The length of the CDR3 is 16 residues. Trimming pared 0 bases from V and 10 bases from J, leaving 21 bases between. DNA of the CDR3: TGCGCCAGCAGCCAAGAGGTGTCATCACCGCATACGGGAGCTTTCTTT. Translating gives CASSQEVSSPHTGAFF.

This clone was found a few times. The V call is TRBV6-1, the J call TRBJ1-2; 7 nucleotides line up with TRBD1. V shed 5 bases and J 5 bases; nucleotides not matched to a gene: 11. Germline CDR1 MNHNS, CDR2 SASEGT. CDR3 length equals 15 residues. CDR3 residues: CASSSGRQGPYGYTF. The CDR3, as DNA: TGTGCCAGCAGTTCAGGGAGACAGGGCCCTTATGGCTACACCTTC.

The J gene is TRBJ1-5, the V gene TRBV6-2 or TRBV6-3, with D uncertain. CDR3 length: 16 residues. Trimming removed 5 bases from V and 0 bases from J, with 14 bases in between. From germline, CDR1 is MNHEY and CDR2 SVGEGT. In DNA form, the CDR3 reads TGTGCCAGCAGTGAGATGAATCCCTATAGCAATCAGCCCCAGCATTTT. Protein sequence: CASSEMNPYSNQPQHF.

The chain combines TRBV6-2 or TRBV6-3 with TRBJ2-3; D perhaps matches TRBD2 (6 bases). Germline CDR1 reads MNHEY; CDR2 reads SVGEGT. Trimming stripped 4 bases from V and 7 bases from J, with 12 bases between. The CDR3 has 13 amino acids. The CDR3 nucleotides read TGTGCCAGCAGTTTTCGGGGGAGGAATACGCAGTATTTT. It specifies CASSFRGRNTQYF.

This clone was counted between two and nine times. The chain is built from TRBV25-1 and TRBJ2-2; the match to TRBD1 covers 9 bases. The CDR3 spans 16 residues. Germline-derived CDR1 and CDR2 are MGHDK and SYGVNS. With V trimmed by 3 bases and J by 4 bases, 6 bases remained unmatched. The CDR3 nucleotides read TGTGCCAGCAGTGACTACAGGGGGCAGGGCACCGGGGAGCTGTTTTTT. Its translation: CASSDYRGQGTGELFF.

The genes are TRBV3-1 (or the pseudogene TRBV3-2) and TRBJ1-1; perhaps TRBD1 as D (5 bases). In germline, CDR1 is LGHDT, CDR2 YNNKEL (reference sequence). V lost 3 bases and J 4 bases, leaving 12 bases between the germline ends. The CDR3 is 14 amino acids. As DNA, the CDR3 is TGTGCCAGCAGCCACGCAGGGCAGGGCACTGAAGCTTTCTTT. Translating gives CASSHAGQGTEAFF.

This chain connects TRBV7-9 to TRBJ2-3, with D maybe TRBD2 (6 bases). There are 16 residues in the CDR3. Germline CDR1 is SEHNR and CDR2 is FQNEAQ (reference sequence). V was cut by 1 base and J by 4 bases, with 15 bases left in between. In DNA form, the CDR3 reads TGTGCCAGCAGCTTAGGTTTTGCTAGCGAAGCAGATACGCAGTATTTT. It encodes CASSLGFASEADTQYF.

The rearrangement joins TRBV27 to TRBJ2-3; possibly TRBD2 for D (6 bases). Deletions cut 5 bases from V and 4 bases from J, with 25 bases between. Germline assignment: CDR1 MNHEY and CDR2 SMNVEV (reference sequence). The CDR3 loop spans 18 amino acids. The CDR3 is CASSLRLVRSDEADTQYF. The DNA of the CDR3 is TGTGCCAGCAGTCTACGACTAGTCCGGAGTGACGAGGCAGATACGCAGTATTTT.

The genes are TRBV18 and TRBJ1-6; D uncertain. This CDR3 has 15 amino acids. V lost 4 bases and J lost 6, with 13 bases in between. From germline, CDR1 is KGHSH and CDR2 LQKENI. The CDR3 DNA is TGTGCCAGCTCACTAACCGGGAGCGGTAATTCACCCCTCCACTTT. This translates into CASSLTGSGNSPLHF.

This CDR3 reads CSFDRGIRDTEAFF. Written as DNA, the CDR3 is TGCAGCTTCGACAGGGGAATACGGGACACTGAAGCTTTCTTT. This sequence joins TRBV29-1 and TRBJ1-1; 8 nucleotides align to TRBD1. CDR3 length equals 14 residues. Per the germline V gene, CDR1 is SQVTM and CDR2 is ANQGSEA. After removal of 8 bases from V and 3 bases from J, the junction contained 11 bases not matched to a gene. The variable domain in full, with the rest retrieved from reference TRBV29-1 and TRBJ1-1, is SAVISQKPSRDICQRGTSLTIQCQVDSQVTMMFWYRQQPGQSLTLIATANQGSEATYESGFVIDKFPISRPNLTFSTLTVSNMSPEDSSIYLCSFDRGIRDTEAFFGQGTRLTVV.

V and J are TRBV5-1 and TRBJ1-1; 7 bases match TRBD1. The V gene's germline CDR1 is SGHRS and CDR2 YFSETQ. The CDR3 sequence is 13 residues long. The V and J ends lost 1 base and 11 bases, in that order; junction bases with no gene match: 8. CDR3 DNA sequence: TGCGCCAGCAGCTTGCAGGAGGGGGCTACGGCTTTCTTT. Amino acids: CASSLQEGATAFF.

The CDR3 region has the DNA TGTGCCACGGCTACAGGGGTCGCTGAAGCTTTCTTT. Encoded protein: CATATGVAEAFF. J is TRBJ1-1 and V is TRBV10-3; 7 bases are shared with TRBD1. The germline V gene has CDR1 ENHRY and CDR2 SYGVKD. Losses at the gene ends were 10 bases for V and 6 bases for J; bases not matched to a gene: 8. The CDR3 contains 12 residues.

This clone has just a few counts. V usage is TRBV20-1 and J usage is TRBJ2-7; D call uncertain. Germline V gene sequence: CDR1 DFQATT, CDR2 SNEGSKA (reference sequence). V lost 3 bases and J 4 bases, leaving 10 bases between the germline ends. The CDR3 has 12 amino acids. The CDR3 DNA reads TGCAGTGCTAGTCAGTCGCAATACGAGCAGTACTTC. Its translation is CSASQSQYEQYF.

J is TRBJ1-6 and V is TRBV7-2; D gene unclear. V lost 2 bases, J lost 8 bases, and 4 bases lay in between. The CDR3 totals 12 residues. Looked up from germline, CDR1 is SGHTA and CDR2 is FQGNSA. The CDR3 DNA sequence: TGTGCCAGCAGCTTATTCGATTCACCCCTCCACTTT. It codes for CASSLFDSPLHF.

This clone was counted once. This chain uses TRBV2 with TRBJ1-2, with D unresolved. The V and J ends lost 9 bases and 8 bases respectively, with 22 bases between them. The germline V gene has CDR1 SNHLY and CDR2 FYNNEI. This CDR3 has 14 residues. CDR3: CASSFQVGVEGYTF. In DNA, the CDR3 is TGTGCCAGTTCCTTCCAGGTCGGGGTGGAAGGCTACACCTTC.